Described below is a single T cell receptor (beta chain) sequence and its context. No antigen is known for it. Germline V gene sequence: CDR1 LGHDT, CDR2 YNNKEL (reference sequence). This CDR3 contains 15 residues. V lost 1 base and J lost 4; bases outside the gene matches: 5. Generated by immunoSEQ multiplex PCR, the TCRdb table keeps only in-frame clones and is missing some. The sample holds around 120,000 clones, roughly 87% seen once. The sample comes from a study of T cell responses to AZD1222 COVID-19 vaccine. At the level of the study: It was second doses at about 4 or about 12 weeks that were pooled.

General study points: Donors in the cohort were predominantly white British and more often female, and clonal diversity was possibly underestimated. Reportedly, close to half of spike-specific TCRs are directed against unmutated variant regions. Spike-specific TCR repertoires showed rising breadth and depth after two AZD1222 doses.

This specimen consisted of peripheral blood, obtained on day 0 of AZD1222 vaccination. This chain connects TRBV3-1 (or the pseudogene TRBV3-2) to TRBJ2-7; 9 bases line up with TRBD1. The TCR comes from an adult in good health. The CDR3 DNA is TGTGCCAGCAGCCAAGTCGGGACAGGGTTATACGAGCAGTACTTC. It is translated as CASSQVGTGLYEQYF.